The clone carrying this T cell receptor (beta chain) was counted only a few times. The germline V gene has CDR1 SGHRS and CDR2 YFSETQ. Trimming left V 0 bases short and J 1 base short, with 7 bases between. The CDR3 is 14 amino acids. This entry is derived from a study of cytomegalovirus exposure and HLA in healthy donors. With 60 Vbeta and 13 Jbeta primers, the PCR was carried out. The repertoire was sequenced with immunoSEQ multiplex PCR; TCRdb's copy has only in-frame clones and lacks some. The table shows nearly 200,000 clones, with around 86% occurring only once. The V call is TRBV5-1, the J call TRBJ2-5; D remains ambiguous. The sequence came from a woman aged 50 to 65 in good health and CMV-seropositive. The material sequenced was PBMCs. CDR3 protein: CASSLARSQETQYF. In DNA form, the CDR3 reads TGCGCCAGCAGCTTGGCCCGCAGCCAAGAGACCCAGTACTTC.